Sequencing of this TCR beta chain was carried out in a study of blood T cell repertoires in COVID-19. Turning to the study itself: The United States, Italy and Spain were the sources of the acute and convalescent COVID-19 samples. The analysed material was cDNA or gDNA that came from T cells, B-cell-depleted T cells, or PBMCs.

In the original analysis: Reference gene primer amplification yielded estimated nucleated cell counts. The table came from immunoSEQ multiplex PCR; TCRdb's copy has only in-frame clones and leaves some out. The V and J calls and clone size come from that table; D and trimming were worked out from the DNA. This table has 200,000 to 250,000 clones, over 75% appearing once. The germline gives CDR1 SGHDT, CDR2 YYEEEE. The CDR3 is made up of 16 amino acids. V dropped 5 bases and J dropped 5; count of bases not matched to a gene: 8. The sequenced sample consisted of peripheral blood. This receptor was identified in a human donor in a cohort sampled during active COVID-19. The chain couples TRBV5-6 to TRBJ2-5; 14 nucleotides align to TRBD2. The CDR3 loop reads CASRFGLAGGRETQYF. The DNA for the CDR3 is TGTGCCAGCAGATTTGGACTAGCGGGAGGACGGGAGACCCAGTACTTC.